These 19 T cell receptor beta chains share one sample of origin, sequenced in a study of CDR3 diversity in severe acne. TCRdb recomputed calls from the PCR reads with MiXCR, one row per CDR3 protein. This table holds more than 85,000 distinct CDR3 sequences, 45% to 60% found once. The sequenced sample consisted of blood. All receptors derive from a male donor with acne.

With regard to this clonotype: One end of the junction does not line up with germline, which may come from a read error. The chain couples TRBV4-3 to TRBJ2-7; 8 bases are a match to TRBD1. The CDR3 is 16 residues long. Germline CDR1 is LGHNA and CDR2 is YSLEER. The CDR3 DNA sequence: TGCGCCAGCAGCCAAGTTGACAGGGGCTACTTTCAGGAGCAGTGCTTC. Translation: CASSQVDRGYFQEQCF.

The rearrangement links TRBV10-3 to TRBJ2-7; 7 nucleotides match TRBD1. This CDR3 region has 13 residues. V dropped 7 bases and J dropped 6; count of bases not matched to a gene: 9. Germline CDR1 and CDR2: ENHRY and SYGVKD. The CDR3 DNA follows: TGTGCCATCATGAGGGGGCAGTTATGCGAGCAGTACTTC. This codes for CAIMRGQLCEQYF.

This clonotype was found many times. The chain links TRBV20-1 to TRBJ2-2; D unresolved. V was clipped by 3 bases and J by 4 bases, with 9 bases between them. CDR3 length: 13 residues. The germline V gene encodes CDR1 DFQATT and CDR2 SNEGSKA (reference sequence). The CDR3: CSASRTPTGELFF. Written as DNA, the CDR3 is TGCAGTGCTAGTCGCACTCCCACCGGGGAGCTGTTTTTT.

V and J are TRBV25-1 and TRBJ1-5; D might be TRBD1 (5 bases). There are 17 residues in the CDR3. Germline V gene data show CDR1 as MGHDK and CDR2 as SYGVNS. Trimming left V 7 bases short and J 5 bases short, with 24 bases between. The CDR3 DNA reads as TGTGCCAGCATCGGAAGGACCGGGACCTTGAAGCATCAGCCCCAGCATTTT. Its translation is CASIGRTGTLKHQPQHF.

This clonotype showed up just a few times. This chain uses TRBV29-1 with TRBJ1-4; D might be TRBD1 (6 bases). V shed 3 bases and J shed 7 bases, with 12 bases lying between them. There are 13 residues in the CDR3. CDR1 and CDR2 from the germline V gene are SQVTM and ANQGSEA. Written as DNA, the CDR3 is TGCAGCGTTGATCGGGGAGGGGGTGAAAAACTGTTTTTT. Translating gives CSVDRGGGEKLFF. Using reference TRBV29-1 and TRBJ1-4 for the parts outside the CDR3, the full variable domain is SAVISQKPSRDICQRGTSLTIQCQVDSQVTMMFWYRQQPGQSLTLIATANQGSEATYESGFVIDKFPISRPNLTFSTLTVSNMSPEDSSIYLCSVDRGGGEKLFFGSGTQLSVL.

This clonotype appeared many times. This chain connects TRBV29-1 to TRBJ2-1; 7 positions match TRBD1. CDR1 is SQVTM and CDR2 is ANQGSEA in the germline V gene. The CDR3 contains 13 residues. V trimming: 6 bases; J trimming: 10 bases; junction bases outside the gene matches: 12. The CDR3 reads CSVRQGEGREQFF. CDR3 in DNA: TGCAGCGTCAGACAGGGCGAGGGCCGAGAGCAGTTCTTC.

This clonotype was observed a few times. This may come from a read error, since a much larger clone is one base off. V usage is TRBV2 and J usage is TRBJ2-7; D ambiguous. The CDR3 totals 13 residues. CDR1 is SNHLY and CDR2 is FYNNEI in the germline V gene. The germline V and J ends were trimmed by 10 bases and 7 bases, with 20 bases remaining between them. In DNA form, the CDR3 reads TGTGCCACCCGCGAAGCAGCGTACAATGAGCAGTACTTC. Protein: CATREAAYNEQYF.

The gene calls are TRBV10-3 and TRBJ1-6, with D hard to call. There are 15 residues in the CDR3. Between the trimmed V and J ends, which lost 0 bases and 10 bases, there was a span of 13 bases. Germline V gene lookup returns CDR1 ENHRY and CDR2 SYGVKD. CDR3 sequence reads: CAISESTALPSPLHF. The CDR3 region has the DNA TGTGCCATCAGTGAGTCGACGGCCCTGCCCTCACCCCTCCACTTT.

V usage is TRBV9 and J usage is TRBJ2-2, with a weak D call TRBD1 (6 bases). V was shortened by 0 bases and J by 4 bases, with 16 bases between the two germline ends. This CDR3 has 17 residues. Germline V gene sequence: CDR1 SGDLS, CDR2 YYNGEE. The CDR3 is CASSVGFQGRPTGELFF. DNA for the CDR3: TGTGCCAGCAGCGTAGGGTTCCAGGGGCGCCCCACCGGGGAGCTGTTTTTT.

The V and J genes are TRBV7-2 and TRBJ2-7, with 8 bases lining up with TRBD1. The DNA end is a closer match to TRBJ2-1, so the J assignment may be wrong. CDR1 is SGHTA, CDR2 FQGNSA, per germline. This CDR3 is built from 15 residues. In DNA form, the CDR3 reads TGTGCCAGCAGCTTAGGCCGACAGGGGCCAAACGAGCAGTTCTTC. This sequence encodes CASSLGRQGPNEQFF.

The rearrangement joins TRBV9 to TRBJ1-6; D unresolved. The CDR3 has 17 residues. Trimming removed 0 bases at V and 3 bases at J, with 13 bases between. Germline CDR1 and CDR2: SGDLS and YYNGEE. CDR3 sequence: CASSVEATERYNSPLHF. The CDR3 bases are TGTGCCAGCAGCGTAGAGGCCACCGAACGCTATAATTCACCCCTCCACTTT.

For this clonotype: At one end the junction does not follow the germline gene, possibly because of a read error. J is TRBJ2-1 and V is TRBV5-8; perhaps D is TRBD1 or TRBD2 (5 bases each). This CDR3 comprises 13 residues. CDR1 SGHTS and CDR2 YDEGEE come from the germline V gene. The CDR3 spells CASSPKGFGEQLF. The CDR3 DNA sequence: TGTGCCAGCAGCCCAAAGGGGTTCGGGGAGCAGCTCTTC.

The V call is TRBV6-2 or TRBV6-3, the J call TRBJ1-2; 8 nucleotides line up with TRBD1. The J segment lost 8 bases and the V segment lost 4 bases, leaving 9 bases of the junction unmatched. CDR3 length equals 14 residues. CDR1 MNHEY and CDR2 SVGEGT come from the germline V gene. CDR3 bases: TGTGCCAGCAGTTGGTCTCAGGGGGCCGGGGGCTACACCTTC. Translating gives CASSWSQGAGGYTF.

This clonotype has a handful of counts. This chain joins TRBV24-1 and TRBJ2-5; D not certain. The CDR3 covers 13 residues. Trimming removed 10 bases at V and 2 bases at J, with 13 bases between. The germline gives CDR1 KGHDR, CDR2 SFDVKD. CDR3 bases: TGTGCCACAAGCCGGGCGGAACAAGAGACCCAGTACTTC. Its protein is CATSRAEQETQYF.

A word on this clonotype: A read error may explain this, as a much larger clone is one base away. The gene calls are TRBV6-4 and TRBJ2-3, with no clear D. The end of the DNA fits TRBJ1-5 better, so the J call may be wrong. The CDR3 covers 15 residues. CDR1 is MRHNA, CDR2 SNTAGT, per germline. The CDR3 protein is CASSDTSGSTDTQHF. CDR3 bases: TGTGCCAGCAGTGATACTAGCGGGAGCACAGATACGCAGCATTTT.

This clonotype came up once. V usage is TRBV30 and J usage is TRBJ1-1; tentative D call: TRBD1 (5 bases). The V gene lost 1 base and the J gene lost 14 bases, with 17 bases spanning the gap. This CDR3 spans 12 amino acids. The germline gives CDR1 GTSNPN, CDR2 SVGIG (reference sequence). For the CDR3, the DNA is TGTGCCTGGAGTGGGGGGAACACTGGAGCCTTCTTT. Amino acids: CAWSGGNTGAFF.

The V call is TRBV7-6, the J call TRBJ2-7; tentatively, D is TRBD1 or TRBD2 (5 bases each). Per the germline V gene, CDR1 is SGHVS and CDR2 is FNYEAQ. The V end lost 5 bases, the J end lost 0 bases, and 17 bases lay between the germline ends. This CDR3 has 16 residues. The CDR3 here is CASSPNAHGGSYEQYF. DNA of the CDR3: TGTGCCAGCAGCCCTAACGCCCATGGGGGCTCCTACGAGCAGTACTTC.

The chain combines TRBV10-1 with TRBJ2-5, with D possibly being TRBD1 (6 bases). V was trimmed by 2 bases and J by 4 bases, leaving 11 bases between them. There are 14 residues in the CDR3. Looked up from germline, CDR1 is WNHNN and CDR2 is SYGVQD (reference sequence). CDR3 nucleotides: TGCGCCAGCAGTGAGGGACAGACTCGAGAGACCCAGTACTTC. Its protein product is CASSEGQTRETQYF.

Only one count was recorded for this clonotype. The chain employs TRBV20-1 and TRBJ1-6; weak D call: TRBD1 (5 bases). The CDR3 has 15 amino acids. Trimming took 0 bases from V and 9 from J, leaving 15 bases between them. CDR1 is DFQATT and CDR2 is SNEGSKA in the germline V gene (reference sequence). The CDR3 protein is CSARDSDSGRSPLHF. The CDR3, as DNA: TGCAGTGCTAGAGACTCAGACAGTGGTCGTTCACCCCTCCACTTT.